These T cell receptor beta chains were read from a single sample in a study of T and B cells in COVID-19 patients. TCRdb fed the multiplex PCR reads into MiXCR, producing one record per CDR3 protein. Here the sample spans under 7,000 distinct CDR3 sequences, around 34% being singletons. The specimen sequenced was blood. Every receptor here comes from a human donor with active COVID-19. CDR3s leave out the opening cysteine and the closing phenylalanine or tryptophan. Each record gives: V gene, J gene, D gene, CDR3 protein. The D gene is left open where the match is weak.

>TRBV7-2|TRBJ1-1|-
ASSFSYRARSMNTEAF
>TRBV19|TRBJ1-5|-
ASSMSWGNQPQH
>TRBV12-3/TRBV12-4|TRBJ2-7|-
ASREQGTYEQY
>TRBV12-3/TRBV12-4|TRBJ1-2|-
ASSFGEYGYT
>TRBV6-6|TRBJ2-1|TRBD2
ASSSFGGDEQF
>TRBV20-1|TRBJ1-5|-
SASGNNQPQH
>TRBV6-5|TRBJ1-2|TRBD1
ASSYSSGQGYGYT
>TRBV12-3/TRBV12-4|TRBJ1-3|-
ASSSTGAGNTIY
>TRBV6-5|TRBJ2-1|TRBD2
ASSGTSGSVDEQF
>TRBV27|TRBJ2-2|TRBD1
ASSFGTGGAGELF
>TRBV10-3|TRBJ1-2|TRBD1
AISGQGAQYGYT
>TRBV27|TRBJ2-2|-
ASSLWTGRELF
>TRBV20-1|TRBJ2-3|TRBD2
SASLASGRRDTQY
>TRBV10-3|TRBJ1-5|-
AISEWAGVAQPQH
>TRBV6-5|TRBJ2-7|-
ASSPRRVAGPSYEQY
>TRBV12-3/TRBV12-4|TRBJ2-2|TRBD2
ASRTSRAGELF